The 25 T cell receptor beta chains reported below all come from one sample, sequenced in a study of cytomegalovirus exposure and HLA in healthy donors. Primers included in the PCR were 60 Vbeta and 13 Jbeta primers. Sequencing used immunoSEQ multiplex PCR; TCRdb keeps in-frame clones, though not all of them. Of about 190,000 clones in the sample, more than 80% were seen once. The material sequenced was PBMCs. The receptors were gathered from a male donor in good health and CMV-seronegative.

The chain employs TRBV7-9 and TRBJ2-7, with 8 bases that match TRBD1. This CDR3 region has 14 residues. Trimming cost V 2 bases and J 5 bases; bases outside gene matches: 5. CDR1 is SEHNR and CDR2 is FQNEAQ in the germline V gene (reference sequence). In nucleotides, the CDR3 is TGTGCCAGCAGCTTATGGACAGGGTTCGACGAGCAGTACTTC. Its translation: CASSLWTGFDEQYF.

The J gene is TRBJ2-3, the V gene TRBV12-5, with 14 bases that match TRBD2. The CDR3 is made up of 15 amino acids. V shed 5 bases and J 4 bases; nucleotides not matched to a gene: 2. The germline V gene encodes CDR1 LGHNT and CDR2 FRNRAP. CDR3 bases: TGTGCTAGTGGTACGGGACTAGCGGGGGCAGATACGCAGTATTTT. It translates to CASGTGLAGADTQYF.

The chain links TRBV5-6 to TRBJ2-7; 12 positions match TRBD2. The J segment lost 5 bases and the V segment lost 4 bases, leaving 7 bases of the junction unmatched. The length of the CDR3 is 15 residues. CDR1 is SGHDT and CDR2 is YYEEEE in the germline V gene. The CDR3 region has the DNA TGTGCCAGCAGCCTAGCTAGCGGGAGGGGGCACGAGCAGTACTTC. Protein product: CASSLASGRGHEQYF.

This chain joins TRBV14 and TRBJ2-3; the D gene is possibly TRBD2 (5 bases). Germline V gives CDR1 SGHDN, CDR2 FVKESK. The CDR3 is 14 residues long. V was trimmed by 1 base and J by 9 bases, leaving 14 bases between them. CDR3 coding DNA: TGTGCCAGCAGCCAAGTTCGGGGATTATACACGCAGTATTTT. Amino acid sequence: CASSQVRGLYTQYF.

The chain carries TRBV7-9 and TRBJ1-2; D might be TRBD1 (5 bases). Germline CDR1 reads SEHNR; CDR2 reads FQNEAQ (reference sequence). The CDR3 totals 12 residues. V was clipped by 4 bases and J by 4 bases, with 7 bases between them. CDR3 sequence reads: CASSSGFYGYTF. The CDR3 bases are TGTGCCAGCAGCTCAGGGTTCTATGGCTACACCTTC.

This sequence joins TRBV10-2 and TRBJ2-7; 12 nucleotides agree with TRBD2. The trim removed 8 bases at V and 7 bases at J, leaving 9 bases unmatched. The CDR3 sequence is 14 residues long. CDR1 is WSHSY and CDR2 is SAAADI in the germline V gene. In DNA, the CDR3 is TGCGCCAGCGGTGGACTAGCGGGATCGGGGGAGCAGTACTTC. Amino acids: CASGGLAGSGEQYF.

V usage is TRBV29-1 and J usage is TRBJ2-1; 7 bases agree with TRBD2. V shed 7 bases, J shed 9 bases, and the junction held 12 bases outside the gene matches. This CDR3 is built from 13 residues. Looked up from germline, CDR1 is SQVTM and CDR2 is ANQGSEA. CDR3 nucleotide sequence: TGCAGCGCCGACGGCCGCCCGGGGGGTGAGCAGTTCTTC. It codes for CSADGRPGGEQFF.

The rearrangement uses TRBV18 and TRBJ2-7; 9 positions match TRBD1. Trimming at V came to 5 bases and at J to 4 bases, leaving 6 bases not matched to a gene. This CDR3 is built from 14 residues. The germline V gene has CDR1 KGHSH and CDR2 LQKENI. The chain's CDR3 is CASSKTGGRYEQYF. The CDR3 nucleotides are TGTGCCAGCTCAAAGACAGGGGGTAGGTACGAGCAGTACTTC.

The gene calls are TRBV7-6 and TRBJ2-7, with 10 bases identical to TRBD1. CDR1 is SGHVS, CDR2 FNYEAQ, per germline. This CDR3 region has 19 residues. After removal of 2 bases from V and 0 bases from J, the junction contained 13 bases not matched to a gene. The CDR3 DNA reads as TGTGCCAGCAGCTTATTGGGACAGGGGACTACCCCCAGCTCCTACGAGCAGTACTTC. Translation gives CASSLLGQGTTPSSYEQYF. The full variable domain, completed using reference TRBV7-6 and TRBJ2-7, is GAGVSQSPRYKVTKRGQDVALRCDPISGHVSLYWYRQALGQGPEFLTYFNYEAQQDKSGLPNDRFSAERPEGSISTLTIQRTEQRDSAMYRCASSLLGQGTTPSSYEQYFGPGTRLTVT.

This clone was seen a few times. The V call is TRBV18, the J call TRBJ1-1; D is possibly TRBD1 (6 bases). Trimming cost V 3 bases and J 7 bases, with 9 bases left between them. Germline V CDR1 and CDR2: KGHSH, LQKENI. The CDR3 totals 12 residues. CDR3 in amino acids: CASSPGAVEAFF. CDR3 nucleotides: TGTGCCAGCTCACCGGGGGCGGTTGAAGCTTTCTTT.

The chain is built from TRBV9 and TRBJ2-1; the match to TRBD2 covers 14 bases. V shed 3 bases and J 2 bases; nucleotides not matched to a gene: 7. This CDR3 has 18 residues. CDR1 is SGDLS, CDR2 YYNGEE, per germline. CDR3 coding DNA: TGTGCCAGCAGCGACGGACTAGCGGGAGGCAGGGCCTACAATGAGCAGTTCTTC. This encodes CASSDGLAGGRAYNEQFF.

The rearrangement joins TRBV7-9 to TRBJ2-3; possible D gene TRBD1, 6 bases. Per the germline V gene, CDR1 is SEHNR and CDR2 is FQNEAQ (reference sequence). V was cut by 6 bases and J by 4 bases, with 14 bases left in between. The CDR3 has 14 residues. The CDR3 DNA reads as TGTGCCAGCAGGACCGGGACAAGGGCAGATACGCAGTATTTT. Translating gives CASRTGTRADTQYF.

The CDR3 DNA follows: TGTGCCAGCAGCCCTCGGACAGCGAACACTGAAGCTTTCTTT. Residues: CASSPRTANTEAFF. This sequence joins TRBV28 and TRBJ1-1; a weak D match, TRBD1 (6 bases). This CDR3 is 14 amino acids long. V dropped 6 bases and J dropped 1 base, with 12 bases sitting between them. Per the germline V gene, CDR1 is MDHEN and CDR2 is SYDVKM.

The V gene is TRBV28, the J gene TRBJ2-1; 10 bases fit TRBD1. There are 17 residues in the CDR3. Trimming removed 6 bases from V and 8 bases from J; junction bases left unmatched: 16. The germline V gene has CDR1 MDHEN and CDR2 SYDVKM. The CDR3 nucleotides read TGTGCCAGCAGGCTAATGACAGGGGGCTCCCCAGAGGATGAGCAGTTCTTC. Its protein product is CASRLMTGGSPEDEQFF.

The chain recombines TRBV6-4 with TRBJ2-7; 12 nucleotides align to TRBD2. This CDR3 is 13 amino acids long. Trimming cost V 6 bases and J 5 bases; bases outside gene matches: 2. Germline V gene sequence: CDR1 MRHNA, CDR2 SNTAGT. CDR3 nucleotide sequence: TGTGCCAGCAGCCGACTAGCGGGAGACGAGCAGTACTTC. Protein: CASSRLAGDEQYF.

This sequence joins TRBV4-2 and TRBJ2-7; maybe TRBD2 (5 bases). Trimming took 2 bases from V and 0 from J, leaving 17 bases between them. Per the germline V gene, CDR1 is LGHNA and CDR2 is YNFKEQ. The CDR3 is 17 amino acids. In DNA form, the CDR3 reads TGTGCCAGCAGCCAACCGCCTTCCCTGACTACCTCCTACGAGCAGTACTTC. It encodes CASSQPPSLTTSYEQYF.

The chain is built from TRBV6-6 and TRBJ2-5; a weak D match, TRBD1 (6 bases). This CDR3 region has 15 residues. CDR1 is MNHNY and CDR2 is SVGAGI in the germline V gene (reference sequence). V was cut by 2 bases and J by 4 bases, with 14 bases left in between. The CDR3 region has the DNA TGTGCCAGCAGTTACCCCGGGACAAGCGGAGAGACCCAGTACTTC. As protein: CASSYPGTSGETQYF.

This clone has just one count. The CDR3 here is CASSRTGGYNEQFF. CDR3 DNA: TGCGCCAGCAGCCGAACCGGGGGTTACAATGAGCAGTTCTTC. The rearrangement joins TRBV5-1 to TRBJ2-1; D perhaps matches TRBD2 (6 bases). The germline gives CDR1 SGHRS, CDR2 YFSETQ. With 4 bases removed from V and 4 bases from J, the gap between germline ends came to 12 bases. This CDR3 spans 14 amino acids. Filled out from reference TRBV5-1 and TRBJ2-1, the complete variable domain reads KAGVTQTPRYLIKTRGQQVTLSCSPISGHRSVSWYQQTPGQGLQFLFEYFSETQRNKGNFPGRFSGRQFSNSRSEMNVSTLELGDSALYLCASSRTGGYNEQFFGPGTRLTVL.

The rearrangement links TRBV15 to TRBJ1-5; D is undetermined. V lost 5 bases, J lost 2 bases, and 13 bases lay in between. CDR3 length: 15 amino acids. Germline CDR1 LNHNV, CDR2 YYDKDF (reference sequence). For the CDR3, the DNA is TGTGCCACCAGCGAGGCGGGAAGGGGCAATCAGCCCCAGCATTTT. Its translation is CATSEAGRGNQPQHF.

The CDR3: CASSLNRDTFSYEQYF. DNA for the CDR3: TGTGCCAGCAGCCTGAACCGGGACACATTCTCCTACGAGCAGTACTTC. This rearrangement joins TRBV4-2 to TRBJ2-7; TRBD1 is a possible D gene (6 bases). The V end lost 4 bases, the J end lost 0 bases, and 16 bases lay between the germline ends. Germline V gene sequence: CDR1 LGHNA, CDR2 YNFKEQ. This CDR3 comprises 16 residues.

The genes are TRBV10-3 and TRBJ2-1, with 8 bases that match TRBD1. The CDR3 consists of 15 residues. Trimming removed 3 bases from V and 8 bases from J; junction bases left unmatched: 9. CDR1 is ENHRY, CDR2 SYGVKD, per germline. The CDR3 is CAISDNGQGAHEQFF. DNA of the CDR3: TGTGCCATCAGTGATAATGGACAGGGCGCCCATGAGCAGTTCTTC.

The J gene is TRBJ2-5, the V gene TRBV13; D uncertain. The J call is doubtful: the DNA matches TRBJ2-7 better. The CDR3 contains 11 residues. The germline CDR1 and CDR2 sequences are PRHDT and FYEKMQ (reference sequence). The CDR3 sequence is CASSLGLEQYF. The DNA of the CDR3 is TGTGCCAGCAGCTTAGGTCTCGAGCAGTACTTC.

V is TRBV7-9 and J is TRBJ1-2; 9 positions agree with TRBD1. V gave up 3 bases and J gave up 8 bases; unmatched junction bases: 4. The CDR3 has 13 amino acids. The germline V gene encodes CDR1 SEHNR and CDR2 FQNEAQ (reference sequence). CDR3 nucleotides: TGTGCCAGCAGCTTTGGGGACAGGGACGGCTACACCTTC. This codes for CASSFGDRDGYTF. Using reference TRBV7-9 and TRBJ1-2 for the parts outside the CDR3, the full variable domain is DTGVSQNPRHKITKRGQNVTFRCDPISEHNRLYWYRQTLGQGPEFLTYFQNEAQLEKSRLLSDRFSAERPKGSFSTLEIQRTEQGDSAMYLCASSFGDRDGYTFGSGTRLTVV.

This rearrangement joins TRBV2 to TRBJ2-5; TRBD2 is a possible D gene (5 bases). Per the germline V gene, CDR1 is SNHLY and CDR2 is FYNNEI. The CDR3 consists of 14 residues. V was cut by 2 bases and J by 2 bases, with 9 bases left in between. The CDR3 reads CASSELSAQETQYF. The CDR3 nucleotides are TGTGCCAGCAGTGAACTTAGCGCTCAAGAGACCCAGTACTTC.

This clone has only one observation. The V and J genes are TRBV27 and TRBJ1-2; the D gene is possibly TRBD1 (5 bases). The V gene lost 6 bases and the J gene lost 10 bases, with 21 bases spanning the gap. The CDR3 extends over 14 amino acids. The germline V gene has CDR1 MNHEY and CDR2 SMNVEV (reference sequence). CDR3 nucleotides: TGTGCCAGCAGGCCCGGGTTGAGCGGGGCCGACTACACCTTC. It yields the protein CASRPGLSGADYTF.